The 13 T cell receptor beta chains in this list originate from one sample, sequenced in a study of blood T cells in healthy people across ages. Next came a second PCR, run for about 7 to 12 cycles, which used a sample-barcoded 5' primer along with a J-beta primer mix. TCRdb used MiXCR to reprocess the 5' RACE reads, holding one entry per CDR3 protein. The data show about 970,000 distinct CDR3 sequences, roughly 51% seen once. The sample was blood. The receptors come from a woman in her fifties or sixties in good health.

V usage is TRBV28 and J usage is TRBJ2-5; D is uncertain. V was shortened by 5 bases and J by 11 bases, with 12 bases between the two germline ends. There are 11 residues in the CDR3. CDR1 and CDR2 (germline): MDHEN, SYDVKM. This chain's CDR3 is CASSLPGQQYF. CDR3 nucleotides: TGTGCCAGCAGTCTCCCCGGGCAGCAGTACTTC. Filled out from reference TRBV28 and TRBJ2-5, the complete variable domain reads DVKVTQSSRYLVKRTGEKVFLECVQDMDHENMFWYRQDPGLGLRLIYFSYDVKMKEKGDIPEGYSVSREKKERFSLILESASTNQTSMYLCASSLPGQQYFGPGTRLLVL.

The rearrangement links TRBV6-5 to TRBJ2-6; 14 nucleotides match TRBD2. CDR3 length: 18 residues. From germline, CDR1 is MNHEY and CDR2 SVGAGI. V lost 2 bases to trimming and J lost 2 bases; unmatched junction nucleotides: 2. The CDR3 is CASSYEGLAGAGANVLTF. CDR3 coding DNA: TGTGCCAGCAGTTACGAGGGACTAGCGGGAGCTGGGGCCAACGTCCTGACTTTC.

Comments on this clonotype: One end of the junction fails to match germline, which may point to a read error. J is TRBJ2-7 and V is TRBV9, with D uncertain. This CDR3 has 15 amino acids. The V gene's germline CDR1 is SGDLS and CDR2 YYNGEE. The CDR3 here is CASSVEGSPLYERYF. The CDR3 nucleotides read TGTGCCAGCAGCGTAGAGGGTAGTCCCTTATACGAGCGGTACTTC.

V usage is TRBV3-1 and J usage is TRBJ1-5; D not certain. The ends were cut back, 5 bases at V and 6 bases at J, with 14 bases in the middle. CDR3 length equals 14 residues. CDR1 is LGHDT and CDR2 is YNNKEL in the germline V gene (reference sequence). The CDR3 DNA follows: TGTGCCAGCAGCGAGGACCCTCTTACTCAGCCCCAGCATTTT. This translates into CASSEDPLTQPQHF.

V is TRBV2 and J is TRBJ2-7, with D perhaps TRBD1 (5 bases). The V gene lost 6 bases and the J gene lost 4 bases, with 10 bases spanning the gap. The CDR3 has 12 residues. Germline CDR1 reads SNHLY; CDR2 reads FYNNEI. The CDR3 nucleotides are TGTGCCAGCAGGGCACAGGCATACGAGCAGTACTTC. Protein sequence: CASRAQAYEQYF.

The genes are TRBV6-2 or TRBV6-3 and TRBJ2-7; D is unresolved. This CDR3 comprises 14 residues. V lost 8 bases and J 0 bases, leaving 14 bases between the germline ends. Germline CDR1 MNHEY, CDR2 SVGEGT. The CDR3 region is CASGDELPSYEQYF. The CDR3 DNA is TGTGCCAGCGGGGATGAGTTACCCTCCTACGAGCAGTACTTC.

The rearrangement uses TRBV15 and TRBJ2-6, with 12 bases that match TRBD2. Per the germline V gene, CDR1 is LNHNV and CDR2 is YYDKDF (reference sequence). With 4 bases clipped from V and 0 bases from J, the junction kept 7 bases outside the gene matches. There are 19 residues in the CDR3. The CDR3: CATSISRLAGDSGANVLTF. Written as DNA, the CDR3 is TGTGCCACCAGCATAAGTCGACTAGCGGGGGACTCTGGGGCCAACGTCCTGACTTTC.

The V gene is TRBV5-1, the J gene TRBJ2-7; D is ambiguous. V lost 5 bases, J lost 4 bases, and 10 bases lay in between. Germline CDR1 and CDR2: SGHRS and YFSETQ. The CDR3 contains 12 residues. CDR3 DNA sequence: TGCGCCAGCAGAATTGACCGTTACGAGCAGTACTTC. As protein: CASRIDRYEQYF.

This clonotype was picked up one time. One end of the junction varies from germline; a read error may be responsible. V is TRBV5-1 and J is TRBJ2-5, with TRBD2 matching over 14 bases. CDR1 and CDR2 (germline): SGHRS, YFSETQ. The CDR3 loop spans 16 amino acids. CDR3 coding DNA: TGCGCCAGCAGCTCCCGACTAGCGGGAGGGGAAGAGACCCGGTACTTC. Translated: CASSSRLAGGEETRYF.

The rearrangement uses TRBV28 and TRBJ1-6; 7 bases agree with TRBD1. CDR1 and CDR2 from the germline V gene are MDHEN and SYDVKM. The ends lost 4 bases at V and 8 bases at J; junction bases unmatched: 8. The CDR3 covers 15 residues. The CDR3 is CASSSNRGGDSPLHF. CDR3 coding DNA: TGTGCCAGCAGTTCCAACAGGGGCGGCGATTCACCCCTCCACTTT.

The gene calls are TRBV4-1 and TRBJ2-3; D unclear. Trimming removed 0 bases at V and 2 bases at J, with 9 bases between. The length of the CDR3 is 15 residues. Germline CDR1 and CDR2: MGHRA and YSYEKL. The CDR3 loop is CASSQEQTYTDTQYF. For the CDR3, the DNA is TGCGCCAGCAGCCAAGAACAGACGTACACAGATACGCAGTATTTT.

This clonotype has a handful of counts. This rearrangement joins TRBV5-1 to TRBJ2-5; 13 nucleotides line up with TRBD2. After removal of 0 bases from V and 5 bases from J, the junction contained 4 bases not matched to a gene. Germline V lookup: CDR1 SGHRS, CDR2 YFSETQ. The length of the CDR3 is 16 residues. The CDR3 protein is CASSLGTSGSRETQYF. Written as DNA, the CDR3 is TGCGCCAGCAGCTTGGGGACTAGCGGGAGTCGGGAGACCCAGTACTTC.

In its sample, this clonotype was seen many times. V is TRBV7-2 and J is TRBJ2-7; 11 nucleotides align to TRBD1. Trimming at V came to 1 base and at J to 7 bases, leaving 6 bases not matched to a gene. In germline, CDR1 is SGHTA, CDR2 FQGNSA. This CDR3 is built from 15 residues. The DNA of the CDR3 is TGTGCCAGCAGCTTAGGCGGGACAGGGGGAAATGAGCAGTACTTC. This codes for CASSLGGTGGNEQYF. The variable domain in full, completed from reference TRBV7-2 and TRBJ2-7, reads GAGVSQSPSNKVTEKGKDVELRCDPISGHTALYWYRQSLGQGLEFLIYFQGNSAPDKSGLPSDRFSAERTGGSVSTLTIQRTQQEDSAVYLCASSLGGTGGNEQYFGPGTRLTVT.